The 19 T cell receptor beta chains below were found in one sample sequenced in a study of T cell repertoires in cytomegalovirus infection (dated by TCRdb to about 2019). The sequencer was an Illumina HiSeq 1500. TCRdb reprocessing: public reads trimmed at Q25 with fastp, clones called with MiXCR, in-frame beta chains kept. Each record represents a unique CDR3 protein, reported with the most common genes and DNA among its rows. The sample yields around 570,000 distinct CDR3 sequences; about 39% were counted once. The ten largest clones capture 48% of the sample. The treatment or condition label corresponds to: in vitro stimulation with specific CMV peptide epitopes to enrich CMV-specific T cells. Which antigens these TCRs recognize remains unknown. The sequencing here drew on cultured PBMCs, taken from culture after CMV antigen stimulation. These receptors originate from a human donor in good health (CMV status not recorded). Some clones in this sample may be carry-over from other donors' samples.

CDR3: CASSGLAESYNEQFF. The CDR3 bases are TGTGCCAGCAGTGGACTAGCGGAGTCCTACAATGAGCAGTTCTTC. The V and J genes are TRBV2 and TRBJ2-1; TRBD2 matches at 9 bases. With V trimmed by 4 bases and J by 1 base, 2 bases remained unmatched. The CDR3 runs 15 residues. Germline V lookup: CDR1 SNHLY, CDR2 FYNNEI.

The chain combines TRBV6-2 or TRBV6-3 with TRBJ2-5; D is uncertain. The CDR3 is 12 residues long. In germline, CDR1 is MNHEY, CDR2 SVGEGT. Trimming removed 5 bases from V and 5 bases from J, with 9 bases in between. This CDR3 is CASSARWETQYF. CDR3 in DNA: TGTGCCAGCAGTGCGCGCTGGGAGACCCAGTACTTC.

This clonotype was counted only a few times. The chain links TRBV7-2 to TRBJ2-1; 13 bases agree with TRBD2. V lost 4 bases and J lost 6; bases outside the gene matches: 3. Germline V gene sequence: CDR1 SGHTA, CDR2 FQGNSA. The CDR3 covers 15 residues. The CDR3 loop reads CASSSGTSGINEQFF. The CDR3 region has the DNA TGTGCCAGCAGCTCCGGGACTAGCGGGATCAATGAGCAGTTCTTC.

This clonotype has only a few counts. The chain carries TRBV7-6 and TRBJ2-7, with 10 bases aligning to TRBD1. CDR3 length: 15 amino acids. CDR1 SGHVS and CDR2 FNYEAQ come from the germline V gene. Trimming took 4 bases from V and 4 from J; bases not matched to a gene: 7. The CDR3 spells CASSWGPGQGYEQYF. Here the CDR3 DNA reads TGTGCCAGCAGCTGGGGGCCGGGACAGGGGTACGAGCAGTACTTC.

The chain recombines TRBV6-2 or TRBV6-3 with TRBJ1-5, with TRBD1 as a possible D gene (5 bases). Germline CDR1 is MNHEY and CDR2 is SVGEGT. V was trimmed by 5 bases and J by 6 bases, leaving 17 bases between them. CDR3 size: 15 residues. CDR3 DNA: TGTGCCAGCAGTCCATGGGGTGGGACTGGTCAGCCCCAGCATTTT. It is translated as CASSPWGGTGQPQHF.

This rearrangement joins TRBV12-3 or TRBV12-4 to TRBJ1-1; a weak D match, TRBD1 (6 bases). The CDR3 is made up of 16 amino acids. The germline V and J ends were trimmed by 5 bases and 1 base, with 17 bases remaining between them. The CDR3 coding sequence is TGTGCCAGCAGTCCTAACACCGGGACACGGAACACTGAAGCTTTCTTT. Translating gives CASSPNTGTRNTEAFF.

The CDR3 spells CASRNYNGRASSGANVLTF. The DNA of the CDR3 is TGTGCCAGCAGGAACTATAACGGCAGGGCTAGCTCTGGGGCCAACGTCCTGACTTTC. The rearrangement joins TRBV6-2 or TRBV6-3 to TRBJ2-6, with a weak D call TRBD1 (5 bases). Trimming shortened V by 6 bases and J by 0 bases, and 21 bases separated the two germline ends. From germline, CDR1 is MNHEY and CDR2 SVGEGT. This CDR3 has 19 residues.

This rearrangement joins TRBV11-3 to TRBJ2-7, with TRBD2 matching over 8 bases. The CDR3 totals 14 residues. Germline-derived CDR1 and CDR2 are SGHNT and YENEEA. J lost 4 bases, V lost 8 bases, and 10 bases had no gene match. The CDR3 nucleotides are TGTGCCAGCGCGTCGGGGGGGAGTCCTTACGAGCAGTACTTC. Translation gives CASASGGSPYEQYF.

This clonotype was detected only a few times. The chain recombines TRBV20-1 with TRBJ2-1; the match to TRBD2 covers 9 bases. Germline lookup yields CDR1 DFQATT and CDR2 SNEGSKA (reference sequence). V lost 0 bases, J lost 2 bases, and 5 bases stayed unmatched. This CDR3 is built from 16 residues. CDR3 bases: TGCAGTGCTAGAGATCCGGGCGGGGGGGCCTACAATGAGCAGTTCTTC. Protein sequence: CSARDPGGGAYNEQFF.

This chain connects TRBV6-6 to TRBJ2-7; D might be TRBD1 (5 bases). The CDR3 is 15 amino acids. Germline V gene lookup returns CDR1 MNHNY and CDR2 SVGAGI (reference sequence). The V end lost 6 bases, the J end lost 3 bases, and 18 bases lay between the germline ends. The CDR3 reads CASSPTQGRFYEQYF. CDR3 in DNA: TGTGCCAGCAGCCCCACCCAGGGAAGATTCTACGAGCAGTACTTC.

The chain employs TRBV7-2 and TRBJ2-7; 8 bases are a match to TRBD2. Germline loops: CDR1 SGHTA, CDR2 FQGNSA. This CDR3 region has 16 residues. V lost 3 bases to trimming and J lost 1 base; unmatched junction nucleotides: 8. CDR3 DNA sequence: TGTGCCAGCAGCTTCAATCCGAGACTAGCGTCCTACGAGCAGTACTTC. It encodes CASSFNPRLASYEQYF.

The genes are TRBV7-2 and TRBJ1-6; a weak D match, TRBD1 (6 bases). This CDR3 spans 12 amino acids. Germline V CDR1 and CDR2: SGHTA, FQGNSA. The V end lost 5 bases, the J end lost 10 bases, and 9 bases lay between the germline ends. The CDR3 here is CASSQDRSPLHF. The CDR3 DNA is TGTGCCAGCAGCCAAGACAGGTCACCCCTCCACTTT.

V is TRBV19 and J is TRBJ2-1; 7 positions match TRBD2. CDR1 is LNHDA, CDR2 SQIVND, per germline (reference sequence). This CDR3 is 15 amino acids long. Germline trimming cut 6 bases from V and 5 bases from J; bases unmatched to any gene: 10. CDR3 in DNA: TGTGCCAGTAGCCTATCGGGACTACCTAACAATGAGCAGTTCTTC. Protein sequence: CASSLSGLPNNEQFF. Variable domain in full (rest from reference TRBV19 and TRBJ2-1): DGGITQSPKYLFRKEGQNVTLSCEQNLNHDAMYWYRQDPGQGLRLIYYSQIVNDFQKGDIAEGYSVSREKKESFPLTVTSAQKNPTAFYLCASSLSGLPNNEQFFGPGTRLTVL.

This clonotype has just a few counts. The V call is TRBV7-6, the J call TRBJ2-1; weak D call: TRBD2 (5 bases). Germline V gives CDR1 SGHVS, CDR2 FNYEAQ. The CDR3 has 14 residues. The germline V and J ends were trimmed by 1 base and 8 bases, with 12 bases remaining between them. CDR3: CASSLVTGSYEQFF. CDR3 DNA: TGTGCCAGCAGCTTAGTTACGGGAAGCTATGAGCAGTTCTTC.

V usage is TRBV7-9 and J usage is TRBJ2-3, with unresolved D. The CDR3 consists of 15 residues. V lost 5 bases and J 6 bases, leaving 18 bases between the germline ends. Germline assignment: CDR1 SEHNR and CDR2 FQNEAQ (reference sequence). The CDR3 region is CASSPPDRLEDTQYF. Written as DNA, the CDR3 is TGTGCCAGCAGCCCCCCAGACCGACTTGAGGATACGCAGTATTTT.

The chain recombines TRBV7-9 with TRBJ2-7; TRBD1 matches 9 bases. V dropped 1 base and J dropped 3; count of bases not matched to a gene: 4. The germline CDR1 and CDR2 sequences are SEHNR and FQNEAQ (reference sequence). CDR3 size: 15 residues. CDR3 bases: TGTGCCAGCAGCTTAGGGACAGGGGAGTTCTACGAGCAGTACTTC. Its protein is CASSLGTGEFYEQYF.

The genes are TRBV4-1 and TRBJ2-4; D tentatively fits TRBD1 or TRBD2 (5 bases each). This CDR3 region has 17 residues. The germline V gene has CDR1 MGHRA and CDR2 YSYEKL. V shed 4 bases and J shed 2 bases, with 18 bases lying between them. DNA of the CDR3: TGCGCCAGCAGCCCTGGGACGGTGACCGGGCCCAAAAACATTCAGTACTTC. Its translation is CASSPGTVTGPKNIQYF.

The rearrangement joins TRBV7-2 to TRBJ2-7; possible D gene TRBD1, 6 bases. Trimming took off 3 bases at V and 4 bases at J, with 10 bases between the two ends. Germline CDR1 SGHTA, CDR2 FQGNSA. This CDR3 has 13 residues. In DNA form, the CDR3 reads TGTGCCAGCAGCTTCCCTGACAGGTACGAGCAGTACTTC. This sequence encodes CASSFPDRYEQYF.

The CDR3 here is CASSLRGGQAEQFF. In nucleotides, the CDR3 is TGTGCCAGCAGCTTACGGGGGGGCCAGGCTGAGCAGTTCTTC. This chain joins TRBV7-2 and TRBJ2-1, with TRBD2 identical over 8 bases. Looked up from germline, CDR1 is SGHTA and CDR2 is FQGNSA. The trim removed 2 bases at V and 9 bases at J, leaving 6 bases unmatched. This CDR3 is built from 14 residues.